The clone carrying this T cell receptor (beta chain) showed up just once. The data were taken from a study of blood T cell repertoires in COVID-19. Study-wide context: The United States, Italy and Spain supplied acute and convalescent COVID-19 samples.

Original processing methods: Amplification of reference gene primers was used by the study to estimate nucleated cell counts. Generated by immunoSEQ multiplex PCR, the TCRdb table keeps only in-frame clones and is missing some. V and J calls plus clone size are reproduced from that table; the DNA served to infer D and trimming. Of a few hundred thousand clones in the sample, about 85% were seen once. The length of the CDR3 is 14 residues. CDR1 is SQVTM, CDR2 ANQGSEA, per germline. Trimming took off 7 bases at V and 4 bases at J, with 19 bases between the two ends. The chain combines TRBV29-1 with TRBJ1-1, with D maybe TRBD1 (6 bases). The TCR comes from a man in his late teens or twenties with active or convalescent COVID-19. The source material was peripheral blood. The DNA for the CDR3 is TGCAGCGGTAGCTCAGGGGTGCTTGGCACTGAAGCTTTCTTT. Protein: CSGSSGVLGTEAFF.